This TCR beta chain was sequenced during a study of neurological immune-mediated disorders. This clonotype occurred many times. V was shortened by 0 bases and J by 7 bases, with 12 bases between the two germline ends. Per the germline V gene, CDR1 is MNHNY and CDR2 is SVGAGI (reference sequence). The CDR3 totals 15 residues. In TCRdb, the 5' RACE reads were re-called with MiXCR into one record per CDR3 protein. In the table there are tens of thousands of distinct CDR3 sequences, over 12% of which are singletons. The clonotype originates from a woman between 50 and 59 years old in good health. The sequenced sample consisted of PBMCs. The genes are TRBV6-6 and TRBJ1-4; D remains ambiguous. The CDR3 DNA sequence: TGTGCCAGCAGTTACTCTGGGATCCCGGGTGAAAAACTGTTTTTT. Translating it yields CASSYSGIPGEKLFF.